This T cell receptor beta chain was sequenced in a study of OX40 agonist ivuxolimab in advanced cancers. Across the whole study: Ivuxolimab, which patients received intravenously every 2 weeks, was dosed at 0.01 to 10 mg/kg. Subjects had a mean age of roughly 57 years, with a range of about 23 to 90; about 83% were male. Regarding the study as a whole: At doses 0.1 to 3.0 mg/kg, CD4+ and CD8+ clones expanded.

Produced via immunoSEQ multiplex PCR; TCRdb's table is partial and in-frame only. This sample has roughly 56,000 clones, with 82% found just once. The CDR3 runs 16 residues. With 0 bases removed from V and 3 bases from J, the gap between germline ends came to 13 bases. In germline, CDR1 is SGDLS, CDR2 YYNGEE. This clone has just one count. Its antigen is unidentified. Here the sequenced sample was CD4+ or CD8+ T cells sorted from blood, taken in a trial of the OX40 agonist ivuxolimab. The clonotype was recovered from an adult with an advanced solid tumor such as melanoma, head and neck, liver or kidney cancer. The chain recombines TRBV9 with TRBJ1-3; D is unresolved. CDR3: CASSVALGSDGNTIYF. CDR3 DNA sequence: TGTGCCAGCAGCGTAGCTCTAGGGAGTGATGGAAACACCATATATTTT.